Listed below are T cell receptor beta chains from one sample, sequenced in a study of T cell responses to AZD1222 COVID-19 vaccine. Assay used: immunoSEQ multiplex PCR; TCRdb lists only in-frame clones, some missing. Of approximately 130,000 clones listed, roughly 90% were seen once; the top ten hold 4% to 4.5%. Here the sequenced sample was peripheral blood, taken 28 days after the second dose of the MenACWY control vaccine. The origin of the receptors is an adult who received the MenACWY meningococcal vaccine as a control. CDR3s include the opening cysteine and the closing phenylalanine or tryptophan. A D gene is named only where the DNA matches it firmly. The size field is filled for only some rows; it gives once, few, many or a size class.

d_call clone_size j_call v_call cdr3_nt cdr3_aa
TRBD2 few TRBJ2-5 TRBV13 TGTGCCAGCAGCGCGACTAGCGGAGTGAACCAAGAGACCCAGTACTTC CASSATSGVNQETQYF
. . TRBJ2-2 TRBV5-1 TGCGCCAGCAGCCCGATTAGTGGGACCGGGGAGCTGTTTTTT CASSPISGTGELFF
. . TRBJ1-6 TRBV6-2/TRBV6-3 TGTGCCAGCAGTTACAGGGACTTCAGGGATTCACCCCTCCACTTT CASSYRDFRDSPLHF
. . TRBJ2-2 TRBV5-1 TGCGCCAGCAGCTTGAACACCCAAGGGCACACCGGGGAGCTGTTTTTT CASSLNTQGHTGELFF
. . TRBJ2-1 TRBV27 TGTGCCAGCAGTTTAGGTCTCCTCTATGAGCAGTTCTTC CASSLGLLYEQFF
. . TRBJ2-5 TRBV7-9 TGTGCCAGCAGCTTCGAGCACCAAGAGACCCAGTACTTC CASSFEHQETQYF
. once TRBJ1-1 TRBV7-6 TGTGCCAGCAGCTTAGGTGGGACATTTCAAACTGAAGCTTTCTTT CASSLGGTFQTEAFF
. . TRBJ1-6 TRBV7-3 TGTGCCAGCAGCTTAACGTGGACCACCCCGCTCCTCCACTTT CASSLTWTTPLLHF
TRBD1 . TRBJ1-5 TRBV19 TGTGCCAGTAGGGATTCGGGACAGGGGGACCAGCCCCAGCATTTT CASRDSGQGDQPQHF
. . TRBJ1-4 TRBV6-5 TGTGCCAGCAGTTCACAGGACAACGAAAAACTGTTTTTT CASSSQDNEKLFF
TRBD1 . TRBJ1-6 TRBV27 TGTGCCAGCAGTTTACCCGGGACAGGCTATTCACCCCTCCACTTT CASSLPGTGYSPLHF
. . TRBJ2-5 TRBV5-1 TGCGCCAGCAGACTCCAAGAGACCCAGTACTTC CASRLQETQYF
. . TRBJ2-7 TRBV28 TGTGCCAGCAGGCCAGCCTTTCGGGGTTCCTACGAGCAGTACTTC CASRPAFRGSYEQYF
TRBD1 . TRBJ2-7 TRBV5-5 TGTGCCAGCAGCATAGGACAGGGTTGGTACGAGCAGTACTTC CASSIGQGWYEQYF
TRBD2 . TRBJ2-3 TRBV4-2 TGTGCCAGCAGCCAAGTTAAGCGGGAGGCAGATACGCAGTATTTT CASSQVKREADTQYF
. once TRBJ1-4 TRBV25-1 TGTGCCAGCGGAACTGGAGACAGCGCCGAAAAACTGTTTTTT CASGTGDSAEKLFF
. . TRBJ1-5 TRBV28 TGTGCCAGCACCTATGTCAATCAGCCCCAGCATTTT CASTYVNQPQHF
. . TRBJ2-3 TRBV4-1 TGCGCCAGCAGCCCCTCGGTCGCGTTCACAGATACGCAGTATTTT CASSPSVAFTDTQYF
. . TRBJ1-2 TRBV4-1 TGCGCCAGCAGCCAAACTCAGACAGGTGGCTACACCTTC CASSQTQTGGYTF
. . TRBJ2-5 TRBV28 TGTGCCATAAGGGCCTTTCCGGAGACCCAGTACTTC CAIRAFPETQYF
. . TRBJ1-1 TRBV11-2 TGTGCCAGCAGCTTAGATATGGAGGCAGCTTTCTTT CASSLDMEAAFF
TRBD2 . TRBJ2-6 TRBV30 TGTGCCTGGAGACCTAGCGGGAAATCTGGGGCCAACGTCCTGACTTTC CAWRPSGKSGANVLTF
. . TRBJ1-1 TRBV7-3 TGTGCCAGCAGCTTAGATCCGGGGCTTGAAGCTTTCTTT CASSLDPGLEAFF
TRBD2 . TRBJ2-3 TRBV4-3 TGCGCCAGCAGCCAAGATGTAGCGGGGGGCCAAACCTCCACAGATACGCAGTATTTT CASSQDVAGGQTSTDTQYF
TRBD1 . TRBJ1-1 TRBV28 TGTGCCAGCAGTTTAGGGGACAGGGGGAACACTGAAGCTTTCTTT CASSLGDRGNTEAFF
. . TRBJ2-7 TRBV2 TGTGCCAGCAGTGAGGCCCGCGGGACTGTATACGAGCAGTACTTC CASSEARGTVYEQYF
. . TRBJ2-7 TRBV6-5 TGTGCCAGCAGTTACCTGCAGGCAACCTACGAGCAGTACTTC CASSYLQATYEQYF
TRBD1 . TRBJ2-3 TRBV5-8 TGTGCCAGCAGCACGGGACAGGGGGTCGCAGATACGCAGTATTTT CASSTGQGVADTQYF
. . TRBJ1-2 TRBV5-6 TGTGCCAGCAGCGTCCCTATCGGGGCAGGACCGACGTATGGCTACACCTTC CASSVPIGAGPTYGYTF
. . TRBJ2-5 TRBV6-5 TGTGCCAGCAGTTACACCCGGGACACCCAACAGACCCAGTACTTC CASSYTRDTQQTQYF
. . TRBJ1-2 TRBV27 TGTGCCAGCAGTTTGGGGAGGCGGCGGGGGCAGGGGAGAAATGGCTACACCTTC CASSLGRRRGQGRNGYTF
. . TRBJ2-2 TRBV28 TGTGCCAGCAGTTTAGGAACTCTCGCCGGGGAGCTGTTTTTT CASSLGTLAGELFF
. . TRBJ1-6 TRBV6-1 TGTGCCAGCAGTGAAGACGGCAGGGACCGTTCACCCCTCCACTTT CASSEDGRDRSPLHF
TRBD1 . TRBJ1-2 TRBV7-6 TGTGCCAGCAGCTTAGGGACAGGTCTTAAAGGCTACACCTTC CASSLGTGLKGYTF
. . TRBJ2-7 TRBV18 TGTGCCAGCTCACCGTTGGCGTTTGCGCGGCACTCCTACGAGCAGTACTTC CASSPLAFARHSYEQYF
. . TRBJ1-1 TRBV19 TGTGCCAGTAGCAGCCAGAGCGGGGGGAGGACTGAAGCTTTCTTT CASSSQSGGRTEAFF
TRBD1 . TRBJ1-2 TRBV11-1 TGTGCCAGCAGCTCATCAGGCGACAGGGGGCGAGGTGGCTACACCTTC CASSSSGDRGRGGYTF
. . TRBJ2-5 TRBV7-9 TGTGCCAGCAGCTTAGTTGGGCTAGCGGAGACCCAGTACTTC CASSLVGLAETQYF
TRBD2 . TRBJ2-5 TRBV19 TGTGCCAGTACCAAGACTAGCGGGTTCCAAGAGACCCAGTACTTC CASTKTSGFQETQYF